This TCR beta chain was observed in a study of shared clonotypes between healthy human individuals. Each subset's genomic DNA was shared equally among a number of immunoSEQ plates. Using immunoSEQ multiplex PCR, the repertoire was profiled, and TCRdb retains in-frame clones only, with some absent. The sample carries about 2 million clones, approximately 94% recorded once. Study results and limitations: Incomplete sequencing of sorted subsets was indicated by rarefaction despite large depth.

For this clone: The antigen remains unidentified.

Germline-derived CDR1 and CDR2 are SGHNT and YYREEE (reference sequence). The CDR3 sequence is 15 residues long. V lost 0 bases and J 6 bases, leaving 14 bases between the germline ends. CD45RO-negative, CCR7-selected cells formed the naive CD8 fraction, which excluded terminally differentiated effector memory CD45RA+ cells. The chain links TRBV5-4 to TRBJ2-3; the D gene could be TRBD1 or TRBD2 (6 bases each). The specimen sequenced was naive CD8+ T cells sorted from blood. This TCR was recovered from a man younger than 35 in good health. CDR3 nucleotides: TGTGCCAGCAGCTTGGAGGGGGGATCCCCTGATACGCAGTATTTT. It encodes CASSLEGGSPDTQYF.